The 8 T cell receptor beta chains below come from one sample, sequenced in a study of cytomegalovirus exposure and HLA in healthy donors. Both 60 Vbeta primers and 13 Jbeta primers went into the PCR. Method: immunoSEQ multiplex PCR; TCRdb's copy keeps in-frame clones and lacks some. The sample yields under 150,000 clones, 63% seen once. The sequenced sample consisted of PBMCs. The source is a man aged 40-50 years in good health and CMV-seropositive.

Comments on this clone: One end of the junction is discordant with germline, which a read error may explain. This chain connects TRBV5-8 to TRBJ2-1; 7 bases agree with TRBD2. This CDR3 comprises 19 residues. CDR1 and CDR2 from the germline V gene are SGHTS and YDEGEE. The CDR3 is CASSLAGRVGGRLLNAQFF. The CDR3 DNA reads TGTGCCAGCAGCTTGGCCGGTAGGGTCGGCGGGAGATTGCTTAATGCGCAGTTCTTC.

This clone was seen only a few times. The rearrangement uses TRBV19 and TRBJ2-7, with 7 bases matching TRBD1. CDR1 LNHDA and CDR2 SQIVND come from the germline V gene (reference sequence). V dropped 5 bases and J dropped 0; count of bases not matched to a gene: 10. This CDR3 is 16 amino acids long. The CDR3 sequence: CASSRDSTTSSYEQYF. DNA for the CDR3: TGTGCCAGTAGTCGGGACAGCACAACTAGCTCCTACGAGCAGTACTTC.

Notes on this clone: Other DNA sequences of this sample code for an identical CDR3. The CDR3 sequence: CSVENSQETQYF. The CDR3 DNA reads TGCAGCGTTGAAAATAGTCAAGAGACCCAGTACTTC. The rearrangement joins TRBV29-1 to TRBJ2-5; D is unclear. Germline assignment: CDR1 SQVTM and CDR2 ANQGSEA. V was clipped by 2 bases and J by 2 bases, with 6 bases between them. The CDR3 extends over 12 amino acids. Full variable domain (rest looked up from reference TRBV29-1 and TRBJ2-5): SAVISQKPSRDICQRGTSLTIQCQVDSQVTMMFWYRQQPGQSLTLIATANQGSEATYESGFVIDKFPISRPNLTFSTLTVSNMSPEDSSIYLCSVENSQETQYFGPGTRLLVL.

This clone occurred a few times. This rearrangement joins TRBV2 to TRBJ1-1; D is possibly TRBD1 (5 bases). Between the trimmed V and J ends, which lost 4 bases and 7 bases, there was a span of 10 bases. Germline CDR1 is SNHLY and CDR2 is FYNNEI. The CDR3 has 12 residues. The CDR3 loop is CASSGGGREAFF. The CDR3 DNA is TGTGCCAGCAGTGGGGGGGGTCGTGAAGCTTTCTTT.

The chain links TRBV27 to TRBJ1-2; 8 bases are shared with TRBD1. CDR1 is MNHEY and CDR2 is SMNVEV in the germline V gene (reference sequence). The CDR3 spans 14 residues. Trimming removed 2 bases from V and 8 bases from J; junction bases left unmatched: 7. The CDR3 spells CASSLRQGAGGYTF. Written as DNA, the CDR3 is TGTGCCAGCAGTTTACGGCAGGGGGCCGGCGGCTACACCTTC.

This chain connects TRBV30 to TRBJ2-3; 9 nucleotides match TRBD2. This CDR3 is built from 15 residues. V dropped 2 bases and J dropped 1; count of bases not matched to a gene: 4. Germline loops: CDR1 GTSNPN, CDR2 SVGIG (reference sequence). The CDR3 coding sequence is TGTGCCTGGAGTCAAAGGACTAGCGGCACAGATACGCAGTATTTT. It specifies CAWSQRTSGTDTQYF.

The rearrangement joins TRBV4-1 to TRBJ2-2; D is perhaps TRBD1 (5 bases). Germline V gene lookup returns CDR1 MGHRA and CDR2 YSYEKL. The CDR3 is 17 amino acids. V shed 2 bases and J shed 0 bases, with 13 bases lying between them. This CDR3 reads CASSQRGPAANTGELFF. CDR3 DNA sequence: TGCGCCAGCAGCCAAAGGGGTCCAGCCGCGAACACCGGGGAGCTGTTTTTT.

This clone was observed a handful of times. The CDR3 DNA reads TGTGCCAGCAGCCGCGGCGGGGCTGCTATCTACTACGAGCAGTACTTC. Protein: CASSRGGAAIYYEQYF. This sequence joins TRBV5-4 and TRBJ2-7, with D possibly matching TRBD2 (6 bases). Looked up from germline, CDR1 is SGHNT and CDR2 is YYREEE (reference sequence). The CDR3 runs to 16 residues. V was cut by 4 bases and J by 3 bases, with 20 bases left in between.